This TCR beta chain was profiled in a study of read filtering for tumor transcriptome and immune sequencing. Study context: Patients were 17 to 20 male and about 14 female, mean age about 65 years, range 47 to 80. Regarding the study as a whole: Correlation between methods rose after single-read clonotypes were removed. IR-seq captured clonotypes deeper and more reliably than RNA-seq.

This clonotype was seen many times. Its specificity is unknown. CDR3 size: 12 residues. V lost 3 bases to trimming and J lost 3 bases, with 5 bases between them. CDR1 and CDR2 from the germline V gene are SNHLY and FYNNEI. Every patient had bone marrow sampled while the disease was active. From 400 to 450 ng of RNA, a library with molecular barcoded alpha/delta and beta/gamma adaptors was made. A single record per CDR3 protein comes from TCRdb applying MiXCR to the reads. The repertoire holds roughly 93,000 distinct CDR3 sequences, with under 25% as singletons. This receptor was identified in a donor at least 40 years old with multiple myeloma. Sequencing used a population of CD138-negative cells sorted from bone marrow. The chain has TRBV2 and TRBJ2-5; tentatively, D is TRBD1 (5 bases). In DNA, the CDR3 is TGTGCCAGCAGTGACAGGGAAGAGACCCAGTACTTC. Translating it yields CASSDREETQYF.